Following are 30 T cell receptor beta chains from one sample sequenced in a study of T cell changes during pregnancy in multiple sclerosis. Using immunoSEQ multiplex PCR, the repertoire was profiled, and TCRdb retains in-frame clones only, with some absent. Seen here are tens of thousands of clones, approximately 94% observed once, and the top ten hold over 2%. The specimen comprised peripheral blood, sampled in the third trimester of pregnancy. The receptors were gathered from a female donor with multiple sclerosis, enrolled in a pregnancy study.

The V and J genes are TRBV27 and TRBJ1-1; TRBD1 is a possible D gene (6 bases). The germline CDR1 and CDR2 sequences are MNHEY and SMNVEV (reference sequence). Trimming pared 4 bases from V and 3 bases from J, leaving 12 bases between. The CDR3 spans 14 residues. The CDR3: CASSYLRGHTEAFF. As DNA, the CDR3 is TGTGCCAGCAGTTACCTCAGGGGTCACACTGAAGCTTTCTTT.

The chain combines TRBV11-2 with TRBJ1-5; D may be TRBD1 (5 bases). The CDR3 runs 14 residues. The germline V gene encodes CDR1 SGHAT and CDR2 FQNNGV. The germline V and J ends were trimmed by 5 bases and 7 bases, with 15 bases remaining between them. The CDR3 protein is CASSAGQWFQPQHF. As DNA, the CDR3 is TGTGCCAGCAGCGCGGGGCAGTGGTTCCAGCCCCAGCATTTT.

CDR3 amino acids: CASSGRDRGRSNYGYTF. CDR3 coding DNA: TGCGCCAGCAGTGGCCGGGACAGGGGAAGATCTAACTATGGCTACACCTTC. This chain joins TRBV10-2 and TRBJ1-2, with 10 bases that match TRBD1. Germline-derived CDR1 and CDR2 are WSHSY and SAAADI. The CDR3 runs to 17 residues. V lost 4 bases and J lost 0; bases outside the gene matches: 8.

The rearrangement joins TRBV9 to TRBJ2-5; the D gene is possibly TRBD1 (6 bases). The CDR3 covers 13 residues. The germline CDR1 and CDR2 sequences are SGDLS and YYNGEE. Trimming took 3 bases from V and 5 from J, leaving 11 bases between them. CDR3 DNA: TGTGCCAGCAGCGGCAGGGGTGGCGAGACCCAGTACTTC. This sequence encodes CASSGRGGETQYF.

DNA for the CDR3: TGCGCCAGCAGCCCCTTCTCCTACGACAGTGGCTACACCTTC. Its protein product is CASSPFSYDSGYTF. V usage is TRBV5-1 and J usage is TRBJ1-2; tentatively, D is TRBD1 (5 bases). The germline CDR1 and CDR2 sequences are SGHRS and YFSETQ. The CDR3 has 14 residues. Trimming removed 4 bases at V and 7 bases at J, with 17 bases between.

This chain connects TRBV4-1 to TRBJ2-3; D is perhaps TRBD2 (6 bases). The length of the CDR3 is 15 residues. Per the germline V gene, CDR1 is MGHRA and CDR2 is YSYEKL. V was shortened by 3 bases and J by 5 bases, with 15 bases between the two germline ends. The CDR3 spells CASSQGTPVLDTQYF. The CDR3, as DNA: TGCGCCAGCAGCCAGGGGACTCCGGTTTTAGATACGCAGTATTTT.

The chain is built from TRBV27 and TRBJ2-1; possibly TRBD2 for D (6 bases). CDR1 and CDR2 from the germline V gene are MNHEY and SMNVEV (reference sequence). The CDR3 is 14 amino acids. V dropped 8 bases and J dropped 0 bases, with 11 bases sitting between them. This CDR3 is CASSWGDSYNEQFF. In nucleotides, the CDR3 is TGTGCCAGCTCCTGGGGGGACTCCTACAATGAGCAGTTCTTC.

This rearrangement joins TRBV19 to TRBJ1-6; D gene unclear. There are 12 residues in the CDR3. The V gene lost 4 bases and the J gene lost 10 bases, with 8 bases spanning the gap. CDR1 and CDR2 from the germline V gene are LNHDA and SQIVND (reference sequence). CDR3 residues: CASSSGASPLHF. CDR3 DNA sequence: TGTGCCAGTAGTAGCGGAGCGTCACCCCTCCACTTT. Using reference TRBV19 and TRBJ1-6 for the parts outside the CDR3, the full variable domain is DGGITQSPKYLFRKEGQNVTLSCEQNLNHDAMYWYRQDPGQGLRLIYYSQIVNDFQKGDIAEGYSVSREKKESFPLTVTSAQKNPTAFYLCASSSGASPLHFGNGTRLTVT.

The DNA of the CDR3 is TGTGCCAGCAGCCAACGGGACTACAATGAGCAGTTCTTC. It is translated as CASSQRDYNEQFF. The rearrangement joins TRBV11-2 to TRBJ2-1; tentatively, D is TRBD2 (5 bases). Germline-derived CDR1 and CDR2 are SGHAT and FQNNGV. The CDR3 extends over 13 amino acids. V was clipped by 5 bases and J by 3 bases, with 8 bases between them.

This chain connects TRBV5-1 to TRBJ1-1; TRBD1 aligns across 7 bases. The trim removed 8 bases at V and 5 bases at J, leaving 3 bases unmatched. Germline V gives CDR1 SGHRS, CDR2 YFSETQ. The CDR3 is 11 amino acids. CDR3 in DNA: TGCGCCAGTCAGGGGGAAACTGAAGCTTTCTTT. Amino acids: CASQGETEAFF.

This chain uses TRBV7-9 with TRBJ1-2; maybe TRBD1 (5 bases). This CDR3 contains 15 residues. The V and J ends lost 0 bases and 2 bases respectively, with 10 bases between them. Germline CDR1 SEHNR, CDR2 FQNEAQ (reference sequence). This chain's CDR3 is CASSLADSLNYGYTF. For the CDR3, the DNA is TGTGCCAGCAGCTTAGCAGACAGCCTCAACTATGGCTACACCTTC.

The chain couples TRBV6-6 to TRBJ2-3, with a possible D match to TRBD2 (7 bases). The V gene lost 6 bases and the J gene lost 0 bases, with 13 bases spanning the gap. The germline V gene has CDR1 MNHNY and CDR2 SVGAGI (reference sequence). This CDR3 region has 15 residues. The CDR3 DNA is TGTGCCAGCAGAACCGCGGGGGCCAGCACAGATACGCAGTATTTT. Residues: CASRTAGASTDTQYF.

A few counts support this clone. V and J are TRBV9 and TRBJ1-1; D is unclear. This CDR3 comprises 13 residues. Trimming left V 0 bases short and J 9 bases short, with 12 bases between. The V gene's germline CDR1 is SGDLS and CDR2 YYNGEE. In nucleotides, the CDR3 is TGTGCCAGCAGCGTAGGACGGACTCAGCAAGCTTTCTTT. Amino acid sequence: CASSVGRTQQAFF. Full variable domain (missing parts from reference TRBV9 and TRBJ1-1): DSGVTQTPKHLITATGQRVTLRCSPRSGDLSVYWYQQSLDQGLQFLIQYYNGEERAKGNILERFSAQQFPDLHSELNLSSLELGDSALYFCASSVGRTQQAFFGQGTRLTVV.

This clone appeared a single time. The chain is built from TRBV7-2 and TRBJ2-4, with D possibly TRBD1 on 6 matching bases. This CDR3 has 17 amino acids. Germline values: CDR1 SGHTA, CDR2 FQGNSA. V was pared by 2 bases and J by 9 bases, with 23 bases between. The CDR3 is CASSLSAGGRGFGIQYF. CDR3 nucleotide sequence: TGTGCCAGCAGCTTATCCGCAGGCGGCAGGGGATTTGGCATTCAGTACTTC.

The chain couples TRBV5-1 to TRBJ2-2, with 10 bases lining up with TRBD1. Looked up from germline, CDR1 is SGHRS and CDR2 is YFSETQ. This CDR3 has 15 amino acids. After removal of 4 bases from V and 7 bases from J, the junction contained 7 bases not matched to a gene. CDR3 nucleotides: TGCGCCAGCAGCCCACGGACAGGGGGTGGCGGGGAGCTGTTTTTT. Residues: CASSPRTGGGGELFF. The full variable domain, in which reference TRBV5-1 and TRBJ2-2 provide the parts outside the CDR3, is KAGVTQTPRYLIKTRGQQVTLSCSPISGHRSVSWYQQTPGQGLQFLFEYFSETQRNKGNFPGRFSGRQFSNSRSEMNVSTLELGDSALYLCASSPRTGGGGELFFGEGSRLTVL.

This rearrangement joins TRBV14 to TRBJ1-2, with TRBD1 matching 7 bases. CDR1 is SGHDN, CDR2 FVKESK, per germline. V trimming: 0 bases; J trimming: 4 bases; junction bases outside the gene matches: 5. This CDR3 region has 15 residues. The CDR3 DNA sequence: TGTGCCAGCAGCCAAGACACAGGGGATAGCTATGGCTACACCTTC. Translated: CASSQDTGDSYGYTF. Using reference TRBV14 and TRBJ1-2 for the parts outside the CDR3, the full variable domain is EAGVTQFPSHSVIEKGQTVTLRCDPISGHDNLYWYRRVMGKEIKFLLHFVKESKQDESGMPNNRFLAERTGGTYSTLKVQPAELEDSGVYFCASSQDTGDSYGYTFGSGTRLTVV.

The chain carries TRBV15 and TRBJ1-4, with 9 bases matching TRBD1. Germline V CDR1 and CDR2: LNHNV, YYDKDF (reference sequence). The CDR3 totals 17 residues. V trimming: 3 bases; J trimming: 6 bases; junction bases outside the gene matches: 11. The CDR3 bases are TGTGCCACCAGCAGTACTCGGACAGGGGTGGCTGATGAAAAACTGTTTTTT. Amino acids: CATSSTRTGVADEKLFF.

J is TRBJ2-1 and V is TRBV7-2; D is possibly TRBD2 (7 bases). The CDR3 totals 15 residues. Looked up from germline, CDR1 is SGHTA and CDR2 is FQGNSA. V was clipped by 4 bases and J by 4 bases, with 14 bases between them. The DNA of the CDR3 is TGTGCCAGCAGCTCCGATAGGGGGGGTTACAATGAGCAGTTCTTC. Amino acids: CASSSDRGGYNEQFF.

This clone was counted a few times. The rearrangement links TRBV7-2 to TRBJ1-2, with D possibly being TRBD1 (6 bases). The CDR3 covers 15 residues. Trimming cost V 5 bases and J 5 bases, with 18 bases left between them. Germline CDR1 and CDR2: SGHTA and FQGNSA. The chain's CDR3 is CASSGQGFSPYGYTF. Here the CDR3 DNA reads TGTGCCAGCAGCGGCCAGGGGTTCTCACCTTATGGCTACACCTTC.

This chain links TRBV19 with TRBJ1-3; D not certain. The ends were cut back, 4 bases at V and 0 bases at J, with 10 bases in the middle. The CDR3 spans 15 residues. Germline V gives CDR1 LNHDA, CDR2 SQIVND (reference sequence). CDR3 nucleotide sequence: TGTGCCAGTAGTACTAGGTCTCTCTCTGGAAACACCATATATTTT. Protein sequence: CASSTRSLSGNTIYF. The full variable domain, rest sourced from reference TRBV19 and TRBJ1-3, is DGGITQSPKYLFRKEGQNVTLSCEQNLNHDAMYWYRQDPGQGLRLIYYSQIVNDFQKGDIAEGYSVSREKKESFPLTVTSAQKNPTAFYLCASSTRSLSGNTIYFGEGSWLTVV.

The chain uses TRBV11-2 and TRBJ1-2; D perhaps matches TRBD1 (6 bases). Looked up from germline, CDR1 is SGHAT and CDR2 is FQNNGV. Trimming took 5 bases from V and 8 from J, leaving 18 bases between them. This CDR3 is 14 amino acids long. The CDR3 bases are TGTGCCAGCAGCCCATTGGGGGCAATGAAGGGCTACACCTTC. It specifies CASSPLGAMKGYTF.

The chain is built from TRBV13 and TRBJ2-7; the D gene is possibly TRBD2 (6 bases). The V end lost 5 bases, the J end lost 6 bases, and 23 bases lay between the germline ends. This CDR3 is built from 16 residues. Per the germline V gene, CDR1 is PRHDT and CDR2 is FYEKMQ (reference sequence). The CDR3 reads CASSRDGRGSRSEQYF. The CDR3 coding sequence is TGTGCCAGCAGCCGAGATGGTCGGGGGAGTAGATCCGAGCAGTACTTC.

This rearrangement joins TRBV25-1 to TRBJ2-5; D gene uncertain. Trimming pared 10 bases from V and 1 base from J, leaving 10 bases between. This CDR3 comprises 12 residues. CDR1 is MGHDK and CDR2 is SYGVNS in the germline V gene. CDR3: CATARTQETQYF. The CDR3 DNA reads TGTGCCACCGCTAGAACCCAAGAGACCCAGTACTTC.

CDR3 sequence (DNA): TGTGCCAGCAGTGAGCTGGGGGGGACAGGGGTTGGGGAGCAGTACTTC. This gives the protein CASSELGGTGVGEQYF. The chain joins TRBV2 to TRBJ2-7, with 10 nucleotides matching TRBD1. The germline gives CDR1 SNHLY, CDR2 FYNNEI. The CDR3 is made up of 16 amino acids. V dropped 3 bases and J dropped 7; count of bases not matched to a gene: 12. Complete variable domain (other parts from reference TRBV2 and TRBJ2-7): EPEVTQTPSHQVTQMGQEVILRCVPISNHLYFYWYRQILGQKVEFLVSFYNNEISEKSEIFDDQFSVERPDGSNFTLKIRSTKLEDSAMYFCASSELGGTGVGEQYFGPGTRLTVT.

The J gene is TRBJ1-1, the V gene TRBV2, with TRBD1 matching over 8 bases. The CDR3 has 20 amino acids. CDR1 SNHLY and CDR2 FYNNEI come from the germline V gene. The V segment lost 0 bases and the J segment 2 bases; nucleotides outside the gene matches: 17. The CDR3 protein is CASSEAEDDQDRVSNTEAFF. CDR3 DNA sequence: TGTGCCAGCAGTGAAGCGGAAGACGATCAGGACAGGGTATCTAACACTGAAGCTTTCTTT.

The CDR3 reads CASRKGLNQPQHF. Written as DNA, the CDR3 is TGTGCCAGCAGGAAGGGGCTGAATCAGCCCCAGCATTTT. The V and J genes are TRBV6-5 and TRBJ1-5; D is perhaps TRBD1 (5 bases). Looked up from germline, CDR1 is MNHEY and CDR2 is SVGAGI. There are 13 residues in the CDR3. V was shortened by 6 bases and J by 4 bases, with 10 bases between the two germline ends.

The J gene is TRBJ2-1, the V gene TRBV27, with TRBD2 matching over 12 bases. Germline CDR1 reads MNHEY; CDR2 reads SMNVEV (reference sequence). The junction had 13 bases not matched to a gene; V was cut back by 3 bases and J by 4 bases. This CDR3 has 19 residues. The CDR3 is CASSFISPSGGAAYNEQFF. The CDR3 bases are TGTGCCAGCAGTTTCATTTCTCCTAGCGGGGGGGCCGCTTACAATGAGCAGTTCTTC.

The chain recombines TRBV19 with TRBJ2-1; possible D gene TRBD2, 6 bases. V was clipped by 10 bases and J by 1 base, with 14 bases between them. This CDR3 has 14 residues. Germline V gene data show CDR1 as LNHDA and CDR2 as SQIVND (reference sequence). This CDR3 is CATRGTPSYNEQFF. CDR3 bases: TGTGCCACTCGAGGGACTCCTTCCTACAATGAGCAGTTCTTC.

The chain carries TRBV2 and TRBJ2-7; D is unclear. CDR1 SNHLY and CDR2 FYNNEI come from the germline V gene. V was trimmed by 6 bases and J by 3 bases, leaving 12 bases between them. The CDR3 loop spans 13 amino acids. CDR3 sequence: CASSPGPHYEQYF. Written as DNA, the CDR3 is TGTGCCAGCAGCCCAGGTCCCCACTACGAGCAGTACTTC.

The J gene is TRBJ1-1, the V gene TRBV13, with 9 bases lining up with TRBD1. Germline CDR1 and CDR2: PRHDT and FYEKMQ (reference sequence). Germline trimming cut 3 bases from V and 5 bases from J; bases unmatched to any gene: 4. CDR3 length: 14 residues. Here the CDR3 DNA reads TGTGCCAGCAGCTTCCCCGGGACAGGGACTGAAGCTTTCTTT. It is translated as CASSFPGTGTEAFF.